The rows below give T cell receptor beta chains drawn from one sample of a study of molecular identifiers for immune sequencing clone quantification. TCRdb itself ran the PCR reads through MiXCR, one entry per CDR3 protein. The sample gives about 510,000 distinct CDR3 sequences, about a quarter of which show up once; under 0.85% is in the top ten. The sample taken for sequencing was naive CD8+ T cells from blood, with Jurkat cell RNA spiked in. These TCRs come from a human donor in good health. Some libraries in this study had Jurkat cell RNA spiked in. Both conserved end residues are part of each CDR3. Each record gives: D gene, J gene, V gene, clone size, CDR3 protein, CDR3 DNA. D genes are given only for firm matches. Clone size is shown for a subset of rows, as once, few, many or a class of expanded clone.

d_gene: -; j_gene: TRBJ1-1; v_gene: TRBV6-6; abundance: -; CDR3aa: CASTKGYGRGATEAFF; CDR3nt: TGTGCCAGCACCAAGGGGTACGGCAGGGGTGCCACTGAAGCTTTCTTT
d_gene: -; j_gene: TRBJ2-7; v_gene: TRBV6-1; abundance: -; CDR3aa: CASSESETALYEQHF; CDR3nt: TGTGCCAGCAGTGAATCCGAGACAGCCCTCTACGAGCAGCACTTC
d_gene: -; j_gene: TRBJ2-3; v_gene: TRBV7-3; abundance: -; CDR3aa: CASSSHREDTQYF; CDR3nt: TGTGCCAGCAGCTCGCACAGGGAGGATACGCAGTATTTT
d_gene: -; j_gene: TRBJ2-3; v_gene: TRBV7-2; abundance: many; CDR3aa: CASSPRGGYGDTQYF; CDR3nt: TGTGCCAGCAGCCCCCGGGGCGGGTATGGAGATACGCAGTATTTT
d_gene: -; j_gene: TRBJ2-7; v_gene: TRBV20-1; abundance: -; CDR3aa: CSARDILGGLPYEQYF; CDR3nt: TGCAGTGCTAGAGATATTTTGGGGGGCCTCCCCTACGAGCAGTACTTC
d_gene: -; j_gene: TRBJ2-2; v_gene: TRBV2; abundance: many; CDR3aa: CASSSTGTATGELFF; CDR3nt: TGTGCCAGCAGTTCTACCGGGACTGCCACCGGGGAGCTGTTTTTT
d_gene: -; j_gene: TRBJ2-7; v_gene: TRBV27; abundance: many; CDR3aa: CASSTEGGYEQYF; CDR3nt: TGTGCCAGCAGTACGGAGGGTGGCTACGAGCAGTACTTC
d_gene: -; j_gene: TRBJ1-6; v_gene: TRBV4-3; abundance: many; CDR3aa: CASSQDFSNSPLHF; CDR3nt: TGCGCCAGCAGCCAAGATTTCTCAAATTCACCCCTCCACTTT
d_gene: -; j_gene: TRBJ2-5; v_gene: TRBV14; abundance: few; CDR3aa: CASSQDFAGGGETQYF; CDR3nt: TGTGCCAGCAGCCAAGATTTCGCAGGGGGAGGAGAGACCCAGTACTTC
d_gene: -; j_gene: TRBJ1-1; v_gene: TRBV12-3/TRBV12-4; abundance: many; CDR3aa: CASSFSGGTNYGAFF; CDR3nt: TGTGCCAGCAGTTTCTCAGGAGGGACGAATTATGGGGCTTTCTTT
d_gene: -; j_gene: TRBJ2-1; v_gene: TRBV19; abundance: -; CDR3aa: CASSIDRNSYNEQFF; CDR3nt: TGTGCCAGTAGTATAGACAGGAACTCCTACAATGAGCAGTTCTTC
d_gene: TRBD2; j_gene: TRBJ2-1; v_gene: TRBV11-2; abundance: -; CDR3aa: CASRDPGGPYNEQFF; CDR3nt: TGTGCCAGCAGGGATCCGGGGGGGCCCTACAATGAGCAGTTCTTC
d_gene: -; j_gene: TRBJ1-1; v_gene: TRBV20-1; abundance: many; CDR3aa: CSARDQWETEAFF; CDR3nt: TGCAGTGCTAGAGATCAGTGGGAGACTGAAGCTTTCTTT
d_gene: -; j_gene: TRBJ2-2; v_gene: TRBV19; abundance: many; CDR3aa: CASSPRANTGELFF; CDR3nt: TGTGCCAGTAGTCCAAGGGCGAACACCGGGGAGCTGTTTTTT
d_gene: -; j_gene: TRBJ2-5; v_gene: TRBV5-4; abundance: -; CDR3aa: CASSLVGSGQETQYF; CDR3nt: TGTGCCAGCAGCTTGGTGGGGTCGGGCCAAGAGACCCAGTACTTC
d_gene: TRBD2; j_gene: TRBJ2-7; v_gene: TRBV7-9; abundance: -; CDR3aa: CASRYGLADTSYEQYF; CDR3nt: TGTGCCAGCAGATACGGACTAGCGGACACCTCCTACGAGCAGTACTTC
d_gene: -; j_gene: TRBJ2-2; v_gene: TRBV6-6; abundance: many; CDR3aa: CASSTEGNTGELFF; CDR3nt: TGTGCCAGCAGTACCGAAGGCAACACCGGGGAGCTGTTTTTT
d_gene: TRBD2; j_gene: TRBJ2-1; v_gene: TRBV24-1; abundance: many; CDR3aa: CATSELTSGYNEQFF; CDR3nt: TGTGCCACCAGTGAGTTGACTAGCGGATACAATGAGCAGTTCTTC
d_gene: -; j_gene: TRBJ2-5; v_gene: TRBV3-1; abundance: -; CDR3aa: CASSQLFLGGSNQETQYF; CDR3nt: TGTGCCAGCAGCCAGCTCTTTTTGGGGGGAAGTAACCAAGAGACCCAGTACTTC
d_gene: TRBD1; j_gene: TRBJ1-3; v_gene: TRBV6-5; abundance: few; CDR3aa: CASSPYLDRNSGNTIYF; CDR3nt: TGTGCCAGCAGTCCTTACTTGGACAGGAACTCTGGAAACACCATATATTTT
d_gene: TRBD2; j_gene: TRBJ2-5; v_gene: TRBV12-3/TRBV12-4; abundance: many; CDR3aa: CASSWGGGMETQYF; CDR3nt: TGTGCCAGCAGTTGGGGCGGGGGTATGGAGACCCAGTACTTC
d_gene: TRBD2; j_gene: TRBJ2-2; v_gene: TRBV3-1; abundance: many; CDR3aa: CASSRKGLADTGELFF; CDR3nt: TGTGCCAGCAGCCGAAAAGGACTAGCGGACACCGGGGAGCTGTTTTTT
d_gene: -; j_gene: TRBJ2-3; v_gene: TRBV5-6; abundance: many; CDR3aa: CASSSGRTDTQYF; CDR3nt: TGTGCCAGCAGCTCTGGACGCACAGATACGCAGTATTTT
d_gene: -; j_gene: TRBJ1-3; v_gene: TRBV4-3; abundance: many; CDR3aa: CASSQDWRNSGNTIYF; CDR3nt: TGCGCCAGCAGCCAAGATTGGAGGAACTCTGGAAACACCATATATTTT
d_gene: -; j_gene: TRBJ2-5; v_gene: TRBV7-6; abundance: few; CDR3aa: CASTMRAVLQETQYF; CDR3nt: TGTGCCAGCACCATGAGGGCGGTGCTCCAAGAGACCCAGTACTTC
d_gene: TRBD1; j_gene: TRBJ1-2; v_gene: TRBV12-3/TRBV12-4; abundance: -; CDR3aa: CASSLARAGGQDYGYTF; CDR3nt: TGTGCCAGCAGTTTAGCTAGGGCAGGGGGGCAAGACTATGGCTACACCTTC
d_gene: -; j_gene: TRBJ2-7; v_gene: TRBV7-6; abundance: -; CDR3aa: CTSSLADRRGEQYF; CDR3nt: TGTACCAGCAGCTTAGCTGACAGGAGGGGTGAGCAGTACTTC
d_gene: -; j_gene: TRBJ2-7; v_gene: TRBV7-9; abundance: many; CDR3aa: CASSLVGGRSSYEQYF; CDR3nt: TGTGCCAGCAGCTTAGTCGGGGGCAGGAGCTCCTACGAGCAGTACTTC
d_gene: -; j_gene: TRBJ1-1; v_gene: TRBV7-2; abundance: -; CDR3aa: CATRSDPGGNTEAFF; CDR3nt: TGTGCCACCAGATCGGATCCGGGAGGGAACACTGAAGCTTTCTTT
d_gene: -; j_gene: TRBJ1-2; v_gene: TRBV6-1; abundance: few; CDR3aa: CASRQTKQSNYGYTF; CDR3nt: TGTGCCAGCAGGCAAACTAAACAGAGCAACTATGGCTACACCTTC